Listed below are T cell receptor beta chains from one sample, sequenced in a study of T cell repertoires in cytomegalovirus infection. TCRdb reprocessed the reads via MiXCR and lists one record per CDR3 protein. The repertoire holds over 55,000 distinct CDR3 sequences, 20% to 25% seen once, with over 60% in the top ten. The antigens these receptors bind are not known. This sample comprised CD8+ T cells from cultured PBMCs, obtained from culture after CMV antigen stimulation. All receptors come from a human donor in good health (CMV status not recorded). Some clones in this sample may be carry-over from other donors' samples. Each CDR3 is given with its conserved first and last residue. D genes are given only for firm matches. Only part of the rows carry a size: once, few, many, or a class if the clone is expanded.

cdr3_nt: TGCAGTGCCCGGGGGGGGCTAAGCGACGAGCAGTACTTC
cdr3_aa: CSARGGLSDEQYF
v_call: TRBV20-1
clone_size: few
d_call: TRBD2
j_call: TRBJ2-7

cdr3_nt: TGTGCCTGGAGTGTTCCCAGGACAGGGCATGGCTACACCTTC
cdr3_aa: CAWSVPRTGHGYTF
v_call: TRBV30
clone_size: few
d_call: TRBD1
j_call: TRBJ1-2

cdr3_nt: TGTGCCAGCAGCTTACAGGGAAACTCTGGAAACACCATATATTTT
cdr3_aa: CASSLQGNSGNTIYF
v_call: TRBV7-2
clone_size: few
d_call: .
j_call: TRBJ1-3

cdr3_nt: TGTGCCAGCAGCTCACAGGGAAATGTGAAGACTGAAGCTTTCTTT
cdr3_aa: CASSSQGNVKTEAFF
v_call: TRBV7-8
clone_size: many
d_call: .
j_call: TRBJ1-1

cdr3_nt: TGTGCCAGCAGCTTAATCCATACCCAAGAGACCCAGTACTTC
cdr3_aa: CASSLIHTQETQYF
v_call: TRBV7-9
clone_size: few
d_call: .
j_call: TRBJ2-5

cdr3_nt: TGCAGCGTTGGCCAGAGAAACACTGAAGCTTTCTTT
cdr3_aa: CSVGQRNTEAFF
v_call: TRBV29-1
clone_size: many
d_call: .
j_call: TRBJ1-1

cdr3_nt: TGTGCCAGCAGTTCGGGACACAGCTTTAACTATGGCTACACCTTC
cdr3_aa: CASSSGHSFNYGYTF
v_call: TRBV28
clone_size: .
d_call: .
j_call: TRBJ1-2

cdr3_nt: TGTGCCAGCAGCCAGGGTTTTGGACAGCCCCAGCATTTT
cdr3_aa: CASSQGFGQPQHF
v_call: TRBV6-2/TRBV6-3
clone_size: .
d_call: .
j_call: TRBJ1-5

cdr3_nt: TGTGCCAGCAGCTTACAGTCTGGCTATGGCTACACCTTC
cdr3_aa: CASSLQSGYGYTF
v_call: TRBV11-2
clone_size: .
d_call: .
j_call: TRBJ1-2

cdr3_nt: TGTGCCAGCAGTTTAAGCGAGTGGGGCTACACCTTC
cdr3_aa: CASSLSEWGYTF
v_call: TRBV12-3/TRBV12-4
clone_size: .
d_call: .
j_call: TRBJ1-2

cdr3_nt: TGTGCCAGCAGTTTAGAGGCAGTTTACAATGAGCAGTTCTTC
cdr3_aa: CASSLEAVYNEQFF
v_call: TRBV27
clone_size: few
d_call: .
j_call: TRBJ2-1

cdr3_nt: TGTGCCAGCAGCTTTGGTCGGGGGAGAGACAATGAGCAGTTCTTC
cdr3_aa: CASSFGRGRDNEQFF
v_call: TRBV7-8
clone_size: .
d_call: .
j_call: TRBJ2-1

cdr3_nt: TGTGCCAGCAGCTCGCCGGGACAGGGGAAAGCCGCTTATGGCTACACCTTC
cdr3_aa: CASSSPGQGKAAYGYTF
v_call: TRBV11-2
clone_size: .
d_call: TRBD1
j_call: TRBJ1-2

cdr3_nt: TGCAGTGCTAGAGGGGAGGTCGGGACTAGCGGGGGAGAACGAGAGACCCAGTACTTC
cdr3_aa: CSARGEVGTSGGERETQYF
v_call: TRBV20-1
clone_size: many
d_call: TRBD2
j_call: TRBJ2-5

cdr3_nt: TGTGCCAGCAGCCCGGGACAGGGGTCCACTGAAGCTTTCTTT
cdr3_aa: CASSPGQGSTEAFF
v_call: TRBV7-6
clone_size: .
d_call: TRBD1
j_call: TRBJ1-1

cdr3_nt: TGTGCCAGCAGCTTGTGGGGCCTCTACGAGCAGTACTTC
cdr3_aa: CASSLWGLYEQYF
v_call: TRBV5-6
clone_size: .
d_call: .
j_call: TRBJ2-7

cdr3_nt: TGTGCCAGCAGCTTGAGGAGGGGGAAGGAAGAGACCCAGTACTTC
cdr3_aa: CASSLRRGKEETQYF
v_call: TRBV5-4
clone_size: few
d_call: .
j_call: TRBJ2-5

cdr3_nt: TGCGCCAGCAGCTTGGAGAGGGGATTCGAGAACACTGAAGCTTTCTTT
cdr3_aa: CASSLERGFENTEAFF
v_call: TRBV5-1
clone_size: few
d_call: .
j_call: TRBJ1-1

cdr3_nt: TGTGCCAGCAGCTTAGGCCCGGGTGTAAACACTGAAGCTTTCTTT
cdr3_aa: CASSLGPGVNTEAFF
v_call: TRBV7-3
clone_size: few
d_call: .
j_call: TRBJ1-1

cdr3_nt: TGTGCCAGCAGCTTGGGCCAGGGTCCCCAGTCTAACTATGGCTACACCTTC
cdr3_aa: CASSLGQGPQSNYGYTF
v_call: TRBV5-4
clone_size: few
d_call: .
j_call: TRBJ1-2

cdr3_nt: TGTGCCAGCAGTTTACTCGCGGGGGGGCCGAGAGAGACCCAGTACTTC
cdr3_aa: CASSLLAGGPRETQYF
v_call: TRBV27
clone_size: .
d_call: TRBD2
j_call: TRBJ2-5

cdr3_nt: TGTGCCAGCAGCCGAGTCGGGTTACTGGACGAGCAGTACTTC
cdr3_aa: CASSRVGLLDEQYF
v_call: TRBV7-9
clone_size: few
d_call: .
j_call: TRBJ2-7

cdr3_nt: TGCGCCAGCAGCCTAATGGTAGAATCCTACAATGAGCAGTTCTTC
cdr3_aa: CASSLMVESYNEQFF
v_call: TRBV4-3
clone_size: .
d_call: .
j_call: TRBJ2-1

cdr3_nt: TGTGCCAGCACCCCCCGGGGGGGGAGCAATCAGCCCCAGCATTTT
cdr3_aa: CASTPRGGSNQPQHF
v_call: TRBV6-1
clone_size: .
d_call: .
j_call: TRBJ1-5

cdr3_nt: TGTGCCAGCAGCCCAGGACAGAAGAACACTGAAGCTTTCTTT
cdr3_aa: CASSPGQKNTEAFF
v_call: TRBV27
clone_size: .
d_call: .
j_call: TRBJ1-1

cdr3_nt: TGTGCCAGCAGTGGGCTCGGGACAGGGCTTTACTATGGCTACACCTTC
cdr3_aa: CASSGLGTGLYYGYTF
v_call: TRBV6-1
clone_size: .
d_call: TRBD1
j_call: TRBJ1-2

cdr3_nt: TGTGCCAGCAGCCAAGGAAGCTCCGACAATGAGCAGTTCTTC
cdr3_aa: CASSQGSSDNEQFF
v_call: TRBV4-2
clone_size: .
d_call: .
j_call: TRBJ2-1